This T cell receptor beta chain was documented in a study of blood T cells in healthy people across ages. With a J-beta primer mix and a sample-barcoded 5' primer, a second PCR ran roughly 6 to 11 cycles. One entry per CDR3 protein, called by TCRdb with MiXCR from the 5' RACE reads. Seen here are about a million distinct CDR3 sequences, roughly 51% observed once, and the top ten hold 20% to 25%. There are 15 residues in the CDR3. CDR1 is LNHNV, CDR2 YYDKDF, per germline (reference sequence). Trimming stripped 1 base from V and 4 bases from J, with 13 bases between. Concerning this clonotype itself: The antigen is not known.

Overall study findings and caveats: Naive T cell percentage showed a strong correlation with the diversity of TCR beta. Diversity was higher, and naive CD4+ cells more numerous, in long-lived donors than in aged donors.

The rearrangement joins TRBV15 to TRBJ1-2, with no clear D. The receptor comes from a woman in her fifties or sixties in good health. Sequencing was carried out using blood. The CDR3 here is CATSRVAPISYGYTF. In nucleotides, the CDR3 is TGTGCCACCAGCAGAGTAGCGCCAATAAGCTATGGCTACACCTTC.